This T cell receptor beta chain was sequenced for a study of cytomegalovirus exposure and HLA in healthy donors. Study-wide results and limits: The authors enumerated 150 to 200 TCR beta chains as linked to cytomegalovirus. Upon later analysis, HLA-associated TCR beta chains proved more clonally expanded than other, equally common chains.

The study sampled nominally healthy donors, though unrecorded immune exposures were likely. The germline V gene encodes CDR1 SEHNR and CDR2 FQNEAQ (reference sequence). The ends were cut back, 1 base at V and 2 bases at J, with 12 bases in the middle. The CDR3 covers 15 residues. In regard to this clone: Its antigen remains unidentified.

The PCR contained 60 Vbeta and 13 Jbeta primers. Sequencing was performed with immunoSEQ multiplex PCR; in TCRdb, only in-frame clones are kept and a portion is missing. The sample lists approximately 170,000 clones, less than 80% occurring once. The clonotype comes from a man aged 40-55 years in good health and CMV-seronegative. J is TRBJ2-7 and V is TRBV7-9; D is unclear. The specimen was PBMCs. In DNA form, the CDR3 reads TGTGCCAGCAGCTTAGGTAGTCGGTCCCCCTACGAGCAGTACTTC. It codes for CASSLGSRSPYEQYF.